This is a list of T cell receptor beta chains from one sample in a study of CD8 T cells in ankylosing spondylitis. Each CDR3 protein is one row after TCRdb ran MiXCR on the 5' RACE reads. The table lists tens of thousands of distinct CDR3 sequences, 5.3% of them singletons. Sequenced input: blood, either unsorted or a sorted T cell fraction (not recorded which). The source of these receptors is a male donor with ankylosing spondylitis or in good health (not recorded which). CDR3s include the opening cysteine and the closing phenylalanine or tryptophan. D genes are given only for firm matches. Size values are once, few and many counts, or a class for expanded clones, and some rows have none.

V gene	D gene	J gene	clone size	CDR3 protein	CDR3 DNA
TRBV12-2	NA	TRBJ2-5	many	CASRRFQETQYF	TGTGCAAGTCGACGTTTCCAAGAGACCCAGTACTTC
TRBV12-5	NA	TRBJ1-2	many	CASGLDSNYGYTF	TGTGCTAGTGGTTTGGACAGTAACTATGGCTACACCTTC
TRBV21-1	NA	TRBJ2-5	many	CASSNTGGEETQYF	TGTGCCAGCAGCAACACAGGGGGCGAGGAGACCCAGTACTTC
TRBV21-1	NA	TRBJ2-1	many	CASGLKASAYNEQFF	TGTGCCAGCGGACTAAAGGCGAGTGCCTACAATGAGCAGTTCTTC
TRBV5-5	TRBD1	TRBJ1-5	many	CASSLVAGGDQPQHF	TGTGCCAGCAGCTTGGTGGCAGGGGGAGATCAGCCCCAGCATTTT
TRBV7-2	NA	TRBJ2-5	NA	CASSPGINPETQYF	TGTGCCAGCAGTCCCGGGATAAACCCGGAGACCCAGTACTTC
TRBV20-1	NA	TRBJ1-1	many	CSVPIPGSITEAFF	TGCAGTGTTCCTATCCCCGGGAGTATCACTGAAGCTTTCTTT
TRBV11-2	NA	TRBJ2-4	many	CASSPHLAKNIQYF	TGTGCCAGCAGCCCACATCTAGCCAAAAACATTCAGTACTTC
TRBV7-7	NA	TRBJ2-5	many	CASSLVGRTQETQYF	TGTGCCAGCAGCTTAGTGGGCAGAACACAAGAGACCCAGTACTTC
TRBV5-1	NA	TRBJ2-2	many	CASSLVQGSDTGELFF	TGCGCCAGCAGCTTGGTTCAGGGTTCGGACACCGGGGAGCTGTTTTTT
TRBV10-3	NA	TRBJ1-1	many	CASGPNTEAFF	TGTGCAAGCGGGCCGAACACTGAAGCTTTCTTT
TRBV18	NA	TRBJ2-1	many	CASSTLGTKGGNEQFF	TGTGCCAGCTCTACCTTGGGCACTAAAGGGGGCAATGAGCAGTTCTTC
TRBV6-2/TRBV6-3	NA	TRBJ2-1	NA	CASSYTRGQGSSYNEQFF	TGTGCCAGCAGTTACACTCGGGGGCAGGGCAGCTCCTACAATGAGCAGTTCTTC
TRBV20-1	TRBD1	TRBJ2-7	many	CSPGQGIEQYF	TGCAGTCCGGGACAGGGTATCGAGCAGTACTTC
TRBV20-1	TRBD1	TRBJ1-2	many	CSATDRGAYGYTF	TGCAGTGCTACGGACAGGGGGGCATATGGCTACACCTTC